This T cell receptor (beta chain) was identified during a study of OX40 agonist ivuxolimab in advanced cancers. Overall study context: A mean age of about 56 years, range about 20 to 85, was recorded, and more than 80% were male.

About this clone: The antigen remains unidentified.

Sequenced by immunoSEQ multiplex PCR; TCRdb stores in-frame clones only, minus some. The sample has 50,000 to 65,000 clones; roughly 88% are singletons. Study-wide results and caveats: At doses 0.1 to 3.0 mg/kg, CD4+ and CD8+ clones expanded. Averaged across samples, CD8+ T cells carried more expanded clones than CD4+ did.

This material consisted of CD4+ or CD8+ T cells sorted from blood, taken in a trial of the OX40 agonist ivuxolimab. This sequence originates from an adult with an advanced solid tumor such as melanoma, head and neck, liver or kidney cancer.

As DNA, the CDR3 is TGTGCCAGCAGTTTTAGGGAGGGGAGCTACGAGCAGTACTTC. This encodes CASSFREGSYEQYF. The V call is TRBV27, the J call TRBJ2-7, with 7 nucleotides matching TRBD2. Trimming took 3 bases from V and 3 from J; bases not matched to a gene: 5. Germline V lookup: CDR1 MNHEY, CDR2 SMNVEV (reference sequence). The CDR3 has 14 amino acids.